Presented here are 22 T cell receptor beta chains from one specimen sequenced in a study of radiation and T cells in renal cell carcinoma. Repertoires were generated with immunoSEQ multiplex PCR, while TCRdb's copy carries only in-frame clones and drops some. This table holds roughly 170,000 clones, about 87% found once. Documented time point: blood 4 weeks post-SBRT, at nephrectomy. Treatment denoted: 15 Gy SBRT to primary tumor, nephrectomy 4 weeks later. This material consisted of blood, taken from a patient whose treatment included radiotherapy and nephrectomy. All receptors derive from a woman in her 50s with renal cell carcinoma.

The chain joins TRBV6-5 to TRBJ1-1; TRBD1 is a possible D gene (6 bases). The CDR3 extends over 15 amino acids. V dropped 2 bases and J dropped 1 base, with 11 bases sitting between them. The V gene's germline CDR1 is MNHEY and CDR2 SVGAGI. The CDR3 spells CASSYGTGTNTEAFF. The CDR3 nucleotides read TGTGCCAGCAGTTACGGAACAGGGACGAACACTGAAGCTTTCTTT.

The chain is built from TRBV10-3 and TRBJ2-7; 12 bases map to TRBD1. CDR3 length equals 16 residues. Germline V gene sequence: CDR1 ENHRY, CDR2 SYGVKD. V was clipped by 0 bases and J by 5 bases; unmatched bases: 5. DNA for the CDR3: TGTGCCATCAGTGAGTCGCGGGACAGGGGGCCGAACGAGCAGTACTTC. Amino acids: CAISESRDRGPNEQYF.

The J gene is TRBJ2-6, the V gene TRBV11-2; a weak D match, TRBD2 (6 bases). Germline-derived CDR1 and CDR2 are SGHAT and FQNNGV. V lost 5 bases and J lost 9, with 14 bases in between. The CDR3 spans 14 residues. CDR3 bases: TGTGCCAGCAGCGTTAACACGGGAGACAACGTCCTGACTTTC. Protein product: CASSVNTGDNVLTF.

This chain joins TRBV2 and TRBJ2-2; the D gene is possibly TRBD1 (6 bases). The V gene's germline CDR1 is SNHLY and CDR2 FYNNEI. The CDR3 sequence is 12 residues long. V dropped 10 bases and J dropped 6 bases, with 12 bases sitting between them. In DNA form, the CDR3 reads TGTGCCACTACATCAGGGGCCGGGGAGCTGTTTTTT. This encodes CATTSGAGELFF.

V usage is TRBV25-1 and J usage is TRBJ2-3; D perhaps matches TRBD1 (6 bases). Germline CDR1 MGHDK, CDR2 SYGVNS. The V end lost 7 bases, the J end lost 0 bases, and 11 bases lay between the germline ends. The CDR3 contains 14 residues. The CDR3 nucleotides are TGTGCCAGCAAACCAAGGGGGAGCACAGATACGCAGTATTTT. It is translated as CASKPRGSTDTQYF.

The genes are TRBV6-5 and TRBJ2-1, with 9 positions matching TRBD2. The CDR3 is 14 residues long. V shed 6 bases, J shed 10 bases, and the junction held 10 bases outside the gene matches. Germline V gene sequence: CDR1 MNHEY, CDR2 SVGAGI. This CDR3 reads CASSRGSGGIEQFF. Written as DNA, the CDR3 is TGTGCCAGCAGCCGCGGGAGCGGGGGGATCGAGCAGTTCTTC.

The V and J genes are TRBV7-9 and TRBJ2-1; the D gene could be TRBD1 or TRBD2 (5 bases each). The germline CDR1 and CDR2 sequences are SEHNR and FQNEAQ (reference sequence). Trimming stripped 7 bases from V and 3 bases from J, with 16 bases between. CDR3 length: 15 residues. The CDR3 is CASKLGGSFYNEQFF. The CDR3 DNA sequence: TGTGCCAGCAAACTTGGGGGTTCCTTCTACAATGAGCAGTTCTTC.

V is TRBV20-1 and J is TRBJ1-2, with a weak D call TRBD1 (5 bases). Germline V gene data show CDR1 as DFQATT and CDR2 as SNEGSKA (reference sequence). With 5 bases removed from V and 7 bases from J, the gap between germline ends came to 11 bases. The CDR3 is 11 amino acids. The CDR3 DNA is TGCAGTGCTTGGGGGGTGCTTGGCTACACCTTC. Translation gives CSAWGVLGYTF.

The chain is built from TRBV18 and TRBJ2-7; possibly TRBD1 or TRBD2 for D (5 bases each). This CDR3 has 18 amino acids. V was shortened by 4 bases and J by 2 bases, with 24 bases between the two germline ends. Germline V gene sequence: CDR1 KGHSH, CDR2 LQKENI. This CDR3 is CASSLLELSGTAAYEQYF. CDR3 bases: TGTGCCAGCTCACTACTAGAGCTCTCCGGGACGGCAGCCTACGAGCAGTACTTC.

The V and J genes are TRBV6-1 and TRBJ2-7; 7 bases are a match to TRBD2. The CDR3 totals 12 residues. The germline gives CDR1 MNHNS, CDR2 SASEGT. V was clipped by 4 bases and J by 4 bases; unmatched bases: 1. DNA for the CDR3: TGTGCCAGCAGTGCCGGGAGGTACGAGCAGTACTTC. Its protein product is CASSAGRYEQYF.

V is TRBV18 and J is TRBJ2-3; 7 bases are shared with TRBD2. The germline V gene encodes CDR1 KGHSH and CDR2 LQKENI. The junction had 12 bases not matched to a gene; V was cut back by 2 bases and J by 4 bases. The CDR3 has 17 amino acids. CDR3 sequence reads: CASSPIPKSGVADTQYF. Here the CDR3 DNA reads TGTGCCAGCTCACCAATACCAAAGAGCGGGGTCGCAGATACGCAGTATTTT.

CDR3 amino acids: CASSLGMDRDPTGMNGYTF. DNA of the CDR3: TGTGCCAGCAGCTTAGGGATGGACAGGGACCCTACCGGGATGAATGGCTACACCTTC. The J gene is TRBJ1-2, the V gene TRBV7-9; 8 bases match TRBD1. Germline trimming cut 1 base from V and 6 bases from J; bases unmatched to any gene: 19. This CDR3 comprises 19 residues. Germline V gene data show CDR1 as SEHNR and CDR2 as FQNEAQ (reference sequence). Looking up the rest from reference TRBV7-9 and TRBJ1-2 gives the full variable domain: DTGVSQNPRHKITKRGQNVTFRCDPISEHNRLYWYRQTLGQGPEFLTYFQNEAQLEKSRLLSDRFSAERPKGSFSTLEIQRTEQGDSAMYLCASSLGMDRDPTGMNGYTFGSGTRLTVV.

This chain's CDR3 is CASSLQEGGQYF. CDR3 coding DNA: TGTGCCAGCAGCTTGCAGGAGGGAGGGCAGTACTTC. The chain joins TRBV7-2 to TRBJ2-7, with TRBD2 as a possible D gene (6 bases). V was pared by 3 bases and J by 9 bases, with 12 bases between. The CDR3 has 12 amino acids. Germline V gene lookup returns CDR1 SGHTA and CDR2 FQGNSA.

The chain carries TRBV10-3 and TRBJ2-1, with D perhaps matching TRBD1 or TRBD2 (6 bases each). Germline V gene lookup returns CDR1 ENHRY and CDR2 SYGVKD. The CDR3 loop spans 15 amino acids. The ends were cut back, 4 bases at V and 6 bases at J, with 16 bases in the middle. CDR3 DNA sequence: TGTGCCATCAGTGGGTCGGGGGCCGAGCGCAATGAGCAGTTCTTC. Its protein product is CAISGSGAERNEQFF.

The rearrangement uses TRBV2 and TRBJ2-1; 7 bases align to TRBD1. Germline V gives CDR1 SNHLY, CDR2 FYNNEI. CDR3 size: 12 residues. After removal of 5 bases from V and 8 bases from J, the junction contained 3 bases not matched to a gene. The CDR3 region is CASSPQGYEQFF. CDR3 nucleotide sequence: TGTGCCAGCAGTCCACAGGGGTATGAGCAGTTCTTC. Together with reference TRBV2 and TRBJ2-1, the CDR3 gives the full variable domain: EPEVTQTPSHQVTQMGQEVILRCVPISNHLYFYWYRQILGQKVEFLVSFYNNEISEKSEIFDDQFSVERPDGSNFTLKIRSTKLEDSAMYFCASSPQGYEQFFGPGTRLTVL.

This chain joins TRBV20-1 and TRBJ2-4; D gene uncertain. The CDR3 is 11 amino acids. Germline assignment: CDR1 DFQATT and CDR2 SNEGSKA (reference sequence). The V end was cut by 6 bases, the J end by 9 bases, with 12 bases between. CDR3 nucleotide sequence: TGCAGTGCGGATGTAGGCCCCATTCAGTACTTC. Protein: CSADVGPIQYF.

The J gene is TRBJ1-2, the V gene TRBV6-6; no clear D. Germline CDR1 is MNHNY and CDR2 is SVGAGI (reference sequence). Trimming took 5 bases from V and 0 from J, leaving 7 bases between them. The CDR3 contains 13 residues. In DNA form, the CDR3 reads TGTGCCAGCAGTCGAGGACCTAACTATGGCTACACCTTC. Translating gives CASSRGPNYGYTF.

The CDR3 coding sequence is TGTGCCAGCAGTGCATTGACGGGAGGGAATGAAAAACTGTTTTTT. Its translation: CASSALTGGNEKLFF. The chain is built from TRBV6-1 and TRBJ1-4; D remains unclear. CDR3 size: 15 residues. The ends were cut back, 4 bases at V and 5 bases at J, with 14 bases in the middle. Germline CDR1 is MNHNS and CDR2 is SASEGT.

This clone was picked up one time. This chain links TRBV7-9 with TRBJ1-5; 7 positions match TRBD1. CDR3 length: 15 residues. Germline trimming cut 6 bases from V and 3 bases from J; bases unmatched to any gene: 8. CDR1 and CDR2 from the germline V gene are SEHNR and FQNEAQ (reference sequence). CDR3 sequence: CASSPPGQYNQPQHF. As DNA, the CDR3 is TGTGCCAGCAGTCCCCCGGGACAGTACAATCAGCCCCAGCATTTT.

The chain is built from TRBV19 and TRBJ2-7; D not certain. The V gene lost 3 bases and the J gene lost 2 bases, with 11 bases spanning the gap. This CDR3 is built from 14 residues. The germline V gene has CDR1 LNHDA and CDR2 SQIVND (reference sequence). The DNA for the CDR3 is TGTGCCAGTAGTATGGCCCACGGCCCCTACGAGCAGTACTTC. Amino acids: CASSMAHGPYEQYF.

The chain employs TRBV19 and TRBJ1-5; TRBD1 matches 11 bases. CDR3 length: 18 amino acids. CDR1 and CDR2 from the germline V gene are LNHDA and SQIVND (reference sequence). Unmatched junction bases numbered 8, after V lost 1 base and J lost 3 bases. The CDR3 here is CASSIAGGGQGVNQPQHF. The DNA for the CDR3 is TGTGCCAGTAGTATAGCAGGAGGGGGACAGGGGGTCAATCAGCCCCAGCATTTT.

As DNA, the CDR3 is TGTGCCAGCAGTGAAGCTGGACTGATGAACACTGAAGCTTTCTTT. Protein: CASSEAGLMNTEAFF. V and J are TRBV6-1 and TRBJ1-1, with D uncertain. Germline loops: CDR1 MNHNS, CDR2 SASEGT. V was shortened by 0 bases and J by 0 bases, with 8 bases between the two germline ends. The CDR3 length is 15 residues.